This T cell receptor beta chain is from a study of blood T cell repertoires in COVID-19. About the study: COVID-19 samples, acute and convalescent, were from the United States, Italy and Spain. T cells, B-cell-depleted T cells, or PBMCs supplied cDNA or gDNA.

V gave up 5 bases and J gave up 4 bases, with 9 bases separating them. This CDR3 has 13 amino acids. Germline V gives CDR1 SGHTA, CDR2 FQGNSA. Assignments of participants to cohorts depended upon their own reported clinical history. Authors' analysis steps: Using reference gene primer amplification, nucleated cell counts were estimated. Sequencing was performed with immunoSEQ multiplex PCR; in TCRdb, only in-frame clones are kept and a portion is missing. Clone size and V and J calls were adopted from that table, with D and trimming inferred from the DNA. The sample lists around 250,000 clones; around 80% were seen once.

This chain connects TRBV7-2 to TRBJ2-1; D is unclear. The sequence was collected from a man between 25 and 39 years old with acute COVID-19. The sequencing input was PBMCs or T cells enriched from blood (not recorded which). The chain's CDR3 is CASSMTPYNEQFF. For the CDR3, the DNA is TGTGCCAGCAGCATGACACCTTACAATGAGCAGTTCTTC.